The rows below give T cell receptor beta chains drawn from one sample of a study of blood T cell repertoires in COVID-19. Assay used: immunoSEQ multiplex PCR; TCRdb lists only in-frame clones, some missing. The sample consists of roughly 190,000 clones, about 86% of them appearing once. Sequencing was performed on peripheral blood. Receptors were obtained from an older woman with COVID-19, enrolled during active disease. Both conserved end residues are part of each CDR3. Fields, in order: V gene, J gene, clone size, D gene, CDR3 DNA, CDR3 protein. A D gene is named only where the DNA matches it firmly. Only some rows state a clone size, as once, few, many or a class for expanded clones.

TRBV6-2/TRBV6-3	TRBJ2-3	NA	NA	TGTGCCAGCAGCCCCTCTCGCTGGGCTCCACTCACAGATACGCAGTATTTT	CASSPSRWAPLTDTQYF
TRBV19	TRBJ1-2	NA	TRBD1	TGTGCCAGTAGTAACCCGGGACAGGCTAACTATGGCTACACCTTC	CASSNPGQANYGYTF
TRBV7-2	TRBJ1-4	NA	NA	TGTGCCAGCAGCTTAGGGGCAGGGGTTAATGAAAAACTGTTTTTT	CASSLGAGVNEKLFF
TRBV7-8	TRBJ1-5	NA	NA	TGTGCCAGCAGCTTAGCAGCGGCAGTCTATAGCAATCAGCCCCAGCATTTT	CASSLAAAVYSNQPQHF
TRBV28	TRBJ1-2	NA	NA	TGTGCCAGCAGTTTTACGGGACATATCGGCTACACCTTC	CASSFTGHIGYTF
TRBV28	TRBJ1-5	NA	TRBD1	TGTGCCAGCACCCCCGACAGGGGCTGGAATCAGCCCCAGCATTTT	CASTPDRGWNQPQHF
TRBV4-2	TRBJ1-5	NA	TRBD1	TGTGCCAGCAGCCAAGCTGGACAGGGGGCCTTTTATAGCAATCAGCCCCAGCATTTT	CASSQAGQGAFYSNQPQHF
TRBV6-4	TRBJ2-3	NA	NA	TGTGCCAGCAGTGAGGATAGCGGCCCCACAGATACGCAGTATTTT	CASSEDSGPTDTQYF
TRBV7-2	TRBJ1-1	NA	TRBD1	TGTGCCAGCAGCGTGCTCCGGGACAGTGTAGCTTTCTTT	CASSVLRDSVAFF
TRBV24-1	TRBJ2-1	once	NA	TGTGCCACCAGTGATTTGCAGAGGTCGACAGGGAGGTATGAGCAGTTCTTC	CATSDLQRSTGRYEQFF